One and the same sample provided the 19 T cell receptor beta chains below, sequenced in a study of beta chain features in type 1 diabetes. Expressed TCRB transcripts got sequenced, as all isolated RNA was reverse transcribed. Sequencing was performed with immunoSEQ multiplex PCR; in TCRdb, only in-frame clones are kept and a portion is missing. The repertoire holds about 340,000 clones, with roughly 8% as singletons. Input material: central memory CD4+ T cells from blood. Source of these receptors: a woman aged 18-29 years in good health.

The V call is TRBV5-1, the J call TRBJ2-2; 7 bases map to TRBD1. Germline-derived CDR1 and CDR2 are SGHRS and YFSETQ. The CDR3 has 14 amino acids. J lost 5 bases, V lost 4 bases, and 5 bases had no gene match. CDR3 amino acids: CASSPQQGTGELFF. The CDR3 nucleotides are TGCGCCAGCAGCCCGCAACAGGGGACCGGGGAGCTGTTTTTT.

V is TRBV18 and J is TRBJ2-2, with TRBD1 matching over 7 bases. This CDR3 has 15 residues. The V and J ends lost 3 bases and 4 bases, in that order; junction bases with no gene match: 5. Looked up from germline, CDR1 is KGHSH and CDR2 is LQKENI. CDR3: CASSPRQGPTGELFF. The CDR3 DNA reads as TGTGCCAGCTCACCGAGACAGGGACCCACCGGGGAGCTGTTTTTT. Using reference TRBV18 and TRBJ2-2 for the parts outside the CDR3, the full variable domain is NAGVMQNPRHLVRRRGQEARLRCSPMKGHSHVYWYRQLPEEGLKFMVYLQKENIIDESGMPKERFSAEFPKEGPSILRIQQVVRGDSAAYFCASSPRQGPTGELFFGEGSRLTVL.

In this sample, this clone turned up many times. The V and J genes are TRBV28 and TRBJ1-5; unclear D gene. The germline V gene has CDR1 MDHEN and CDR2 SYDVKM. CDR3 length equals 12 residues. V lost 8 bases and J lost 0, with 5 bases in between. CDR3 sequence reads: CASGVSNQPQHF. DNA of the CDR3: TGTGCCAGCGGAGTTAGCAATCAGCCCCAGCATTTT.

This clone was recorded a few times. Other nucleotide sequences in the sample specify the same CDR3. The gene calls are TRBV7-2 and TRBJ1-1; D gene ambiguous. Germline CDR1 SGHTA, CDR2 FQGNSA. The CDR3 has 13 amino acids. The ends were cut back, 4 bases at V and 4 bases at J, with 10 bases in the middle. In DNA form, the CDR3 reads TGTGCCAGCAGCTCGCAGGAGGGCACTGAAGCTTTCTTT. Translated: CASSSQEGTEAFF.

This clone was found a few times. The CDR3 reads CASNQGADGYTF. The DNA for the CDR3 is TGTGCCAGCAATCAGGGGGCGGATGGCTACACCTTC. This chain uses TRBV2 with TRBJ1-2; 8 bases agree with TRBD1. CDR3 length: 12 amino acids. V trimming: 7 bases; J trimming: 6 bases; junction bases outside the gene matches: 4. The germline V gene has CDR1 SNHLY and CDR2 FYNNEI.

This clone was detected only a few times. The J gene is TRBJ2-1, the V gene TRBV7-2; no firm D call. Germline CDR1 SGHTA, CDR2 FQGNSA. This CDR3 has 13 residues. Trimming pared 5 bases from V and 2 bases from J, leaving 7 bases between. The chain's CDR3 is CASSPSPYNEQFF. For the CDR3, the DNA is TGTGCCAGCAGCCCCAGTCCCTACAATGAGCAGTTCTTC.

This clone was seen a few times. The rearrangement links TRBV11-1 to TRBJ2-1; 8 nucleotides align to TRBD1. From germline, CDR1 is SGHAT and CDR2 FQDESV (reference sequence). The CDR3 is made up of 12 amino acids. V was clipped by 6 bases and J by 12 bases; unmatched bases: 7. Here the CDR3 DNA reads TGTGCCAGCAGTCAGACAGGGGTGGGGCAGTTCTTC. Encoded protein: CASSQTGVGQFF.

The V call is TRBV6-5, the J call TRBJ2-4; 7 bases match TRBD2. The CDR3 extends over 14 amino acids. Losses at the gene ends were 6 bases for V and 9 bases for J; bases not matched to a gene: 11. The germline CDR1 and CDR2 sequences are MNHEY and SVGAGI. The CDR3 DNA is TGTGCCAGCAGACCTAGCGGTAGCCCGGCCATTCAGTACTTC. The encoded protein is CASRPSGSPAIQYF.

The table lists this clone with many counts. CDR3 amino acids: CASSLGLGTSVNNEQFF. DNA of the CDR3: TGCGCCAGCAGCTTAGGACTAGGGACTAGTGTCAACAATGAGCAGTTCTTC. The chain couples TRBV5-1 to TRBJ2-1; TRBD2 matches at 8 bases. Trimming took 2 bases from V and 5 from J; bases not matched to a gene: 12. The CDR3 is 17 amino acids. Germline loops: CDR1 SGHRS, CDR2 YFSETQ.

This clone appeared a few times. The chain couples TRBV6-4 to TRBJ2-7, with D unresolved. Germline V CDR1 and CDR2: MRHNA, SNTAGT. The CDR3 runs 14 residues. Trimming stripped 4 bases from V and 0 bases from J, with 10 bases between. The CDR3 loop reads CASSGYTYSYEQYF. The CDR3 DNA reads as TGTGCCAGCAGTGGCTATACCTACTCCTACGAGCAGTACTTC.

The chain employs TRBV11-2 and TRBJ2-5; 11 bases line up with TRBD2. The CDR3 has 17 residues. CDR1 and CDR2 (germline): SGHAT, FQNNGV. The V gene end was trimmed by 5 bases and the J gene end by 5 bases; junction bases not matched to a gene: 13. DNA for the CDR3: TGTGCCAGCAGCCGGACGGGAACGACTAGCGGGATGGAGACCCAGTACTTC. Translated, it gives CASSRTGTTSGMETQYF. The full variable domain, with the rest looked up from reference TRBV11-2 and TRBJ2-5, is EAGVAQSPRYKIIEKRQSVAFWCNPISGHATLYWYQQILGQGPKLLIQFQNNGVVDDSQLPKDRFSAERLKGVDSTLKIQPAKLEDSAVYLCASSRTGTTSGMETQYFGPGTRLLVL.

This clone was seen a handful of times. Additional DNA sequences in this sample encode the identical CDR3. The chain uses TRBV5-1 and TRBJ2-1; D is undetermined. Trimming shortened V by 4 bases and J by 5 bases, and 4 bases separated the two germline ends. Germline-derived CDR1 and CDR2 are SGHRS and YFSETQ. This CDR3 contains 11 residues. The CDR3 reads CASSLDNEQFF. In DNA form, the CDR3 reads TGCGCCAGCAGCCTCGACAATGAGCAGTTCTTC. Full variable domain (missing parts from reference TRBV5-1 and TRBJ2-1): KAGVTQTPRYLIKTRGQQVTLSCSPISGHRSVSWYQQTPGQGLQFLFEYFSETQRNKGNFPGRFSGRQFSNSRSEMNVSTLELGDSALYLCASSLDNEQFFGPGTRLTVL.

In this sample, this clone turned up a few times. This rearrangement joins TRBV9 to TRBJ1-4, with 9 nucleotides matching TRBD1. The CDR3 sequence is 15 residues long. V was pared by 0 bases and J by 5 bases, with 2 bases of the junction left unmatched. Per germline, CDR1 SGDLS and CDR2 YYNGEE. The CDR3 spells CASSVVTGGNEKLFF. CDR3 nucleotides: TGTGCCAGCAGCGTAGTGACAGGGGGAAATGAAAAACTGTTTTTT.

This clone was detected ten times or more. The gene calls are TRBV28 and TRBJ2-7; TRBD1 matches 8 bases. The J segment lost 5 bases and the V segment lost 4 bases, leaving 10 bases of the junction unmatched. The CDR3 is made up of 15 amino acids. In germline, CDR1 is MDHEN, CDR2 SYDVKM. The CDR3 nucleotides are TGTGCCAGCAGTTCTCCCGGACAGGGATGGCACGAGCAGTACTTC. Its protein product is CASSSPGQGWHEQYF.

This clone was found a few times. The chain's CDR3 is CASSLGPPTYYGYTF. CDR3 DNA sequence: TGTGCCAGCAGCTTGGGACCCCCGACCTACTATGGCTACACCTTC. V and J are TRBV28 and TRBJ1-2; D might be TRBD1 (5 bases). Germline V lookup: CDR1 MDHEN, CDR2 SYDVKM. Deletions cut 6 bases from V and 3 bases from J, with 17 bases between. CDR3 length: 15 residues.

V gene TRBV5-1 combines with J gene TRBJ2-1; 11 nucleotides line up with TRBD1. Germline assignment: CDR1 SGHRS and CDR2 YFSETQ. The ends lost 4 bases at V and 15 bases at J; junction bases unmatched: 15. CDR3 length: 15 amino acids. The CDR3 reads CASSAGQGASVYWFF. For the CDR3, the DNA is TGCGCCAGCAGCGCCGGACAGGGGGCGTCTGTTTATTGGTTCTTC.

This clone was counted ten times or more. The CDR3: CATWTGSGGTEAFF. As DNA, the CDR3 is TGTGCCACCTGGACAGGGTCCGGAGGCACTGAAGCTTTCTTT. This sequence joins TRBV10-3 and TRBJ1-1; 8 positions agree with TRBD1. J gave up 4 bases and V 10 bases, and 11 bases lay outside the gene matches. There are 14 residues in the CDR3. In germline, CDR1 is ENHRY, CDR2 SYGVKD.

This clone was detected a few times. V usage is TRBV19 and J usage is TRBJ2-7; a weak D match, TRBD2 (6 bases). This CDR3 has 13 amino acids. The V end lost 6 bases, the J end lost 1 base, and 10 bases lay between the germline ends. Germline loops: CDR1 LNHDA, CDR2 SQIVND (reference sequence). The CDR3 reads CASSSGESYEQYF. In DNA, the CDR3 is TGTGCCAGTAGCTCGGGGGAATCCTACGAGCAGTACTTC.

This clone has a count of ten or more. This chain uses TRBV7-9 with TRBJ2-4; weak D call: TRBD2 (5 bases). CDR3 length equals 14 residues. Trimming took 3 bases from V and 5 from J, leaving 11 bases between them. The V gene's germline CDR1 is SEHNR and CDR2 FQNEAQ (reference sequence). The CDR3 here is CASSFRELENIQYF. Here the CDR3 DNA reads TGTGCCAGCAGCTTTCGGGAATTGGAAAACATTCAGTACTTC.